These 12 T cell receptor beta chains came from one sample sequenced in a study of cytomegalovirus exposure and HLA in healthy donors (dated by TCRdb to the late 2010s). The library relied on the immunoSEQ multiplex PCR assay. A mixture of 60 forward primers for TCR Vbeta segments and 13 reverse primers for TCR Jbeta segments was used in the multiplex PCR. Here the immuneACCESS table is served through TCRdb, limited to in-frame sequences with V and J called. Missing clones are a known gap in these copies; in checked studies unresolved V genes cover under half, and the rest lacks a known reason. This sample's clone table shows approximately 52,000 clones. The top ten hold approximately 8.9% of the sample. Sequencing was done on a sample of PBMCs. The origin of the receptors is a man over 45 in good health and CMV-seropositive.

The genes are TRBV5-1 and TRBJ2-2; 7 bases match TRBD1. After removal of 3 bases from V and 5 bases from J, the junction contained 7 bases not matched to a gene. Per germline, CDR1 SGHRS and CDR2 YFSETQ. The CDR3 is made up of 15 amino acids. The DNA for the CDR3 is TGCGCCAGCAGCTCTCGACAGGGTGTGACCGGGGAGCTGTTTTTT. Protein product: CASSSRQGVTGELFF.

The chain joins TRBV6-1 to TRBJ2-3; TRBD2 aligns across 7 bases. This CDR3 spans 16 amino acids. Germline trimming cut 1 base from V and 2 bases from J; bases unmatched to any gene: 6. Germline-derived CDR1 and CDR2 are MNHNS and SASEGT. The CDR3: CASSEVPAGSTDTQYF. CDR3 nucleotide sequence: TGTGCCAGCAGTGAAGTGCCAGCGGGGTCCACAGATACGCAGTATTTT.

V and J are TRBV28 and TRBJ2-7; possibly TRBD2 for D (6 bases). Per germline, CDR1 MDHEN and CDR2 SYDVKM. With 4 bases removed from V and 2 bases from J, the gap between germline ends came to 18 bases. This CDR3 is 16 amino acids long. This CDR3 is CASSSLSGGVAYEQYF. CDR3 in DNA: TGTGCCAGCAGTTCTCTTAGCGGAGGAGTGGCCTACGAGCAGTACTTC.

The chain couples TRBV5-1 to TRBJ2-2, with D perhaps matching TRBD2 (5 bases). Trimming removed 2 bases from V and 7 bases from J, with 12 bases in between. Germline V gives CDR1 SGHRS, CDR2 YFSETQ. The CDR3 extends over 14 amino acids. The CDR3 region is CASSLPAASGELFF. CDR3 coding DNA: TGCGCCAGCAGCTTACCAGCGGCAAGCGGGGAGCTGTTTTTT.

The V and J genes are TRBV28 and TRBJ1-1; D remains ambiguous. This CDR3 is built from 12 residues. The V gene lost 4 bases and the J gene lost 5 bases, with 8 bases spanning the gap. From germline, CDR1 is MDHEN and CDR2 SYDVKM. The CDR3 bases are TGTGCCAGCAGTTCCGGTCTGACTGAAGCTTTCTTT. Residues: CASSSGLTEAFF.

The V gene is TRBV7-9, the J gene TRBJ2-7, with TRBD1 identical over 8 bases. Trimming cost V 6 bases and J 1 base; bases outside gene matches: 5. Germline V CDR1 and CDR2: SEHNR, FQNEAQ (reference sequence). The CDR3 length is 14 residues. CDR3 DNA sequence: TGTGCCAGCAGTTCCGGACAGGGTTCCTACGAGCAGTACTTC. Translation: CASSSGQGSYEQYF.

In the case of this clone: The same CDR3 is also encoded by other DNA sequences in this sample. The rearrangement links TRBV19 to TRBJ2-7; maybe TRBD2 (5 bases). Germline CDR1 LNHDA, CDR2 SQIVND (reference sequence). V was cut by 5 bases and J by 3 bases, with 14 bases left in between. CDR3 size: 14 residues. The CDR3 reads CASSQSSGNYEQYF. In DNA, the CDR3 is TGTGCCAGTAGTCAGTCCTCCGGGAACTACGAGCAGTACTTC.

The CDR3 reads CASSSGGGAPYEQYF. In nucleotides, the CDR3 is TGTGCCAGCAGCTCCGGGGGGGGCGCGCCCTACGAGCAGTACTTC. The chain is built from TRBV6-5 and TRBJ2-7; 8 bases are shared with TRBD2. The CDR3 contains 15 residues. The germline gives CDR1 MNHEY, CDR2 SVGAGI. Unmatched junction bases numbered 9, after V lost 6 bases and J lost 2 bases.

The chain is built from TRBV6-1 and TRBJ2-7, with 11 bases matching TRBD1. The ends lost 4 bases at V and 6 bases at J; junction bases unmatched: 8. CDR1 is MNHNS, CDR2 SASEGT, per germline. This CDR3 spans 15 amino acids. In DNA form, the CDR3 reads TGTGCCAGCAGTGCATGGGGGACAGGGGGTGGCGAGCAGTACTTC. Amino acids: CASSAWGTGGGEQYF.

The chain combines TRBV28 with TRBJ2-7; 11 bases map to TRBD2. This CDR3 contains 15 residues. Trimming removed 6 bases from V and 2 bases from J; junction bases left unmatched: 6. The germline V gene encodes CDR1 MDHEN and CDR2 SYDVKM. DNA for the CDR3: TGTGCCAGCAGCCCTGGGACTAGCGGAGCCTACGAGCAGTACTTC. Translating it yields CASSPGTSGAYEQYF.

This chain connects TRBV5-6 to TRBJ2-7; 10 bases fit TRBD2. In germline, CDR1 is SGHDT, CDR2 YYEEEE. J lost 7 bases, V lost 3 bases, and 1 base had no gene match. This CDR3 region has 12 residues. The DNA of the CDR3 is TGTGCCAGCAGCTGGACTAGCGGAGAGCAGTACTTC. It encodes CASSWTSGEQYF.

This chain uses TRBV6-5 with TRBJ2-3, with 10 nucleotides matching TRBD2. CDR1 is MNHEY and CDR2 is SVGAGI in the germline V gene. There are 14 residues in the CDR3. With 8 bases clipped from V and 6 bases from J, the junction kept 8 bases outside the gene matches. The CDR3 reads CASQSGGAGDTQYF. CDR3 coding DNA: TGTGCCAGCCAGAGCGGGGGGGCGGGGGATACGCAGTATTTT.